This note documents a single TCR beta chain sequence. Antigen: not known. Germline assignment: CDR1 SGDLS and CDR2 YYNGEE. This CDR3 has 18 amino acids. Unmatched junction bases numbered 14, after V lost 4 bases and J lost 3 bases. Assay execution proceeded at the deep level. The repertoire was sequenced with immunoSEQ multiplex PCR; TCRdb's copy has only in-frame clones and lacks some. This table has around 2,000,000 clones, roughly 91% appearing once. CD45RO-negative CD8 cells positively selected for CCR7 made up the naive population, which excluded terminally differentiated effector memory CD45RA+ cells. This entry is derived from a study of shared clonotypes between healthy human individuals. Regarding the study as a whole: Blood alone was sampled, and tissue repertoires likely differ.

The chain links TRBV9 to TRBJ2-3, with 10 bases identical to TRBD2. The TCR was taken from a man younger than 30 in good health. Some clones in this sample may be carry-over from other donors' samples. The sequenced sample consisted of naive CD8+ T cells from PBMCs. This chain's CDR3 is CASSLNGASGSFTDTQYF. CDR3 DNA sequence: TGTGCCAGCAGCCTCAATGGGGCTAGCGGGAGTTTTACAGATACGCAGTATTTT.